The clone carrying this T cell receptor beta chain was seen at least ten times. Its matching antigen is unknown. Because the library targeted alpha chains, this beta chain is an off-target read whose size means little. TCRdb re-called the 5' RACE reads through MiXCR, storing one row per CDR3 protein. Of approximately 7,000 distinct CDR3 sequences listed, around 14% are singletons. This sample stems from a study of spatial heterogeneity in lung cancer. Specified time point: sample taken at primary tumor resection. Without sorting, whole RNA was sequenced from tumor, nontumor lung or frozen PBMC. Regarding the study as a whole: How many expanded intratumoral alpha and beta TCRs were present tracked the tumor mutation count, which was a count of nonsynonymous mutations.

The CDR3 has 16 amino acids. V shed 1 base and J shed 4 bases, with 11 bases lying between them. The receptor was isolated from a male donor with early-stage non-small cell lung cancer. This chain uses TRBV12-3 or TRBV12-4 with TRBJ1-6; maybe TRBD1 (6 bases). The sample was lung tumor tissue, taken at surgery. The CDR3 sequence: CASSLGGALYNSPLHF. The CDR3 DNA reads TGTGCCAGCAGTTTAGGGGGGGCATTATATAATTCACCCCTCCACTTT.